The rows below give T cell receptor beta chains drawn from one sample of a study of PD-L1 blockade in urothelial cancer. Profiling relied on immunoSEQ multiplex PCR, and the TCRdb table lists in-frame clones only, not all of them. The data hold over 100,000 clones, with roughly 84% observed a single time. Here the sequenced sample was PBMCs, taken around atezolizumab (anti-PD-L1) treatment. These receptors were taken from a man between 50 and 59 years old with urothelial cancer. The CDR3 runs from the conserved cysteine through the conserved F or W. The D gene is left open where the match is weak. Size is stated for part of the rows, as once, few or many counts, or as a class when the clone is expanded.

D gene	CDR3 length	J gene	clone size	V gene	CDR3 protein	CDR3 DNA
-	14	TRBJ1-4	-	TRBV5-4	CASSLAGSREKLFF	TGTGCCAGCAGCTTGGCAGGGTCTCGTGAAAAACTGTTTTTT
-	16	TRBJ2-2	-	TRBV28	CASSRAHRAGTGELFF	TGTGCCAGCAGCCGAGCTCACAGGGCCGGTACCGGGGAGCTGTTTTTT
-	14	TRBJ2-1	-	TRBV5-1	CASSIADSRNEQFF	TGCGCCAGCAGTATAGCGGACTCCCGCAATGAGCAGTTCTTC
-	13	TRBJ1-2	-	TRBV28	CASSFATDYGYTF	TGTGCCAGCAGTTTCGCCACGGACTATGGCTACACCTTC
TRBD1	13	TRBJ2-2	-	TRBV18	CASSTGGTGELFF	TGTGCCAGCTCAACAGGGGGGACCGGGGAGCTGTTTTTT
TRBD2	17	TRBJ2-7	few	TRBV10-3	CAISPGLAGGSRNEQYF	TGTGCCATCAGTCCGGGACTAGCGGGAGGGAGTAGAAACGAGCAGTACTTC
TRBD2	15	TRBJ2-7	-	TRBV7-3	CASSLNSGSSYEQYF	TGTGCCAGCAGCTTAAATAGCGGGAGCTCCTACGAGCAGTACTTC
-	14	TRBJ2-7	few	TRBV21-1	CASNPDRGTYEQYF	TGTGCCAGCAACCCGGACAGGGGAACCTACGAGCAGTACTTC
TRBD1	16	TRBJ2-2	-	TRBV7-3	CASSLMVRGPTGELFF	TGTGCCAGCAGCTTAATGGTCAGGGGGCCCACCGGGGAGCTGTTTTTT
-	10	TRBJ2-6	-	TRBV20-1	CSAHSDVLTF	TGCAGTGCCCATTCAGATGTCCTGACTTTC
-	15	TRBJ2-1	-	TRBV15	CATSLRLDDYNEQFF	TGTGCCACCTCCCTCCGGCTAGACGACTACAATGAGCAGTTCTTC
-	14	TRBJ1-6	-	TRBV23-1	CASSSRGVGSPLHF	TGCGCCAGCAGCAGCCGGGGGGTCGGTTCACCCCTCCACTTT
-	16	TRBJ1-1	-	TRBV7-2	CASSLALRQVNTEAFF	TGTGCCAGCAGCTTAGCTTTACGACAGGTTAACACTGAAGCTTTCTTT
TRBD2	15	TRBJ2-7	-	TRBV11-2	CASSLGLAGVYEQYF	TGTGCCAGCAGCTTAGGACTAGCGGGAGTGTACGAGCAGTACTTC
-	15	TRBJ1-2	-	TRBV19	CASTLSNSGMRGYTF	TGTGCCAGTACCCTATCCAATTCAGGGATGCGTGGCTACACCTTC
-	14	TRBJ2-1	-	TRBV5-1	CASSPGSSYNEQFF	TGCGCCAGCAGCCCCGGGTCTTCCTACAATGAGCAGTTCTTC
TRBD1	12	TRBJ1-2	-	TRBV28	CASREGAGGYTF	TGTGCCAGCAGAGAGGGGGCTGGTGGCTACACCTTC
-	15	TRBJ2-5	-	TRBV6-6	CASSDPRTSQEVQYF	TGTGCCAGCAGTGACCCGAGGACTTCTCAAGAGGTCCAGTACTTC
-	16	TRBJ2-4	-	TRBV21-1	CASSKGDGLAKNIQYF	TGTGCCAGCAGCAAAGGGGATGGACTAGCCAAAAACATTCAGTACTTC
TRBD2	15	TRBJ2-1	-	TRBV5-1	CASRRSGRAGDEQFF	TGCGCCAGCAGGCGCAGCGGGAGGGCCGGGGATGAGCAGTTCTTC
-	14	TRBJ1-2	-	TRBV7-9	CASSLAGAVRGYTF	TGTGCCAGCAGCTTAGCGGGAGCCGTCCGTGGCTACACCTTC
-	16	TRBJ2-3	-	TRBV5-8	CASSLDGARPTDTQYF	TGTGCCAGCAGCTTAGACGGAGCTCGCCCCACAGATACGCAGTATTTT
TRBD2	13	TRBJ2-5	-	TRBV6-4	CASSLGLGETQYF	TGTGCCAGCAGCCTGGGACTAGGGGAGACCCAGTACTTC
-	13	TRBJ2-1	-	TRBV21-1	CASSKKPYNEQFF	TGTGCCAGCAGCAAAAAGCCCTACAATGAGCAGTTCTTC
-	14	TRBJ2-2	-	TRBV9	CASSVRTVAGELFF	TGTGCCAGCAGCGTTCGGACAGTCGCCGGGGAGCTGTTTTTT
-	14	TRBJ2-2	-	TRBV2	CASSEGQGIGELFF	TGTGCCAGCAGTGAAGGGCAGGGAATCGGGGAGCTGTTTTTT